Included here is one T cell receptor (beta chain) sequence, with context. Repertoires were generated with immunoSEQ multiplex PCR, while TCRdb's copy carries only in-frame clones and drops some. The sample carries about 200,000 clones, approximately 80% recorded once. The sample comes from a study of blood T cell repertoires in COVID-19. Study background: PBMCs, B-cell-depleted T cells, or T cells provided the cDNA or gDNA that made up the material.

Germline V gene sequence: CDR1 SQVTM, CDR2 ANQGSEA. The germline V and J ends were trimmed by 4 bases and 4 bases, with 8 bases remaining between them. The CDR3 loop spans 11 amino acids. The sequenced material came from peripheral blood. The origin of this receptor is an elderly woman with acute or convalescent COVID-19. This chain uses TRBV29-1 with TRBJ2-7; the D is unclear. CDR3: CSVGADYEQYF. CDR3 DNA sequence: TGCAGCGTTGGGGCAGATTACGAGCAGTACTTC.